This TCR beta chain derives from a study of PD-L1 blockade in urothelial cancer. Study details: Investigators checked blood 3 weeks (second dose) and 6 weeks after treatment start.

The length of the CDR3 is 17 residues. Germline V gives CDR1 LGHNA, CDR2 YSLEER. The V gene end was trimmed by 0 bases and the J gene end by 2 bases; junction bases not matched to a gene: 7. The protocol was immunoSEQ multiplex PCR, while the TCRdb copy is restricted to in-frame clones and leaves out a portion. The sample records around 68,000 clones, 75% to 85% being singletons. The time point denotes: pretreatment peripheral blood. Locally advanced or metastatic urothelial carcinoma was diagnosed in the patients. The chain employs TRBV4-3 and TRBJ2-1, with 7 bases identical to TRBD1. Sequenced here: PBMCs, sampled around atezolizumab (anti-PD-L1) treatment. This TCR was recovered from a man aged 70 or older with urothelial cancer. The CDR3 bases are TGCGCCAGCAGCCAAGATATTCCAGGGGGACCCTACAATGAGCAGTTCTTC. Protein sequence: CASSQDIPGGPYNEQFF.